This entry describes one TCR beta chain. Its antigen is undetermined. Per germline, CDR1 GTSNPN and CDR2 SVGIG (reference sequence). The CDR3 is made up of 12 amino acids. The V gene lost 2 bases and the J gene lost 3 bases, with 6 bases spanning the gap. This sample was taken from a study of brain metastases from non-small cell lung cancer. Study conclusions and caveats: Compared with primary tumors, brain metastases showed less T-cell infiltration. In nearly 65% of brain metastases, T-cell clones were expanded compared with matched primary tumors.

This table comes from immunoSEQ multiplex PCR, and its TCRdb copy is limited to in-frame clones, with some not included. The sample records roughly 14,000 clones, around four fifths being singletons. The sequence derives from a donor over 35 with non-small cell lung cancer. This chain connects TRBV30 to TRBJ2-3; TRBD2 might be the D (5 bases). Material: primary lung tumor tissue. CDR3 residues: CAWSPGTDTQYF. The CDR3 nucleotides read TGTGCCTGGAGTCCGGGAACAGATACGCAGTATTTT.